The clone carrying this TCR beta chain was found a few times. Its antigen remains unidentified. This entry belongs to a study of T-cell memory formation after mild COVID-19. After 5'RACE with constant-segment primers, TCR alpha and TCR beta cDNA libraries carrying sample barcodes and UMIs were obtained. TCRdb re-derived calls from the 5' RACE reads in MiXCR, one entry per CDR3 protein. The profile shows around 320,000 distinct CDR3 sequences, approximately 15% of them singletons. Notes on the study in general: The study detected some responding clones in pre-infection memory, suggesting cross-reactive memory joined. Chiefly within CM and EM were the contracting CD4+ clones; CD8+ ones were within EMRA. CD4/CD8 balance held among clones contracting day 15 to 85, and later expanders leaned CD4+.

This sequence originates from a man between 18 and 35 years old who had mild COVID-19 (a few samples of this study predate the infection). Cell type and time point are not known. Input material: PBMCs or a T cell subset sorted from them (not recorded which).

The CDR3 region has the DNA TGCAGTGCTGGGACTAGCGGGGGCCTGGGGGAGACCCAGTACTTC. Its protein is CSAGTSGGLGETQYF. The rearrangement uses TRBV20-1 and TRBJ2-5, with TRBD2 identical over 14 bases. From germline, CDR1 is DFQATT and CDR2 SNEGSKA (reference sequence). The CDR3 totals 15 residues. V lost 5 bases, J lost 5 bases, and 7 bases stayed unmatched.